These 30 T cell receptor beta chains were all obtained from the same sample, sequenced in a study of T-cell memory formation after mild COVID-19. Via MiXCR, TCRdb re-called the 5' RACE reads, giving one row per CDR3 protein. The data show 300,000 to 350,000 distinct CDR3 sequences, approximately 20% seen once. The specimen was PBMCs or a T cell subset sorted from them (not recorded which). Receptors originate from a young man who had mild COVID-19 (a few samples of this study predate the infection). Cell type and time point are not known.

V and J are TRBV7-9 and TRBJ2-6; D is perhaps TRBD2 (5 bases). Trimming removed 4 bases at V and 1 base at J, with 11 bases between. CDR3 size: 16 residues. Germline V gene sequence: CDR1 SEHNR, CDR2 FQNEAQ (reference sequence). CDR3 nucleotide sequence: TGTGCCAGCAGCTCAGTGCGGGTATCTGGGGCCAACGTCCTGACTTTC. Protein sequence: CASSSVRVSGANVLTF.

This clonotype was counted between two and nine times. V gene TRBV7-3 combines with J gene TRBJ2-3, with a tentative D call TRBD2 (7 bases). This CDR3 spans 15 amino acids. Between the trimmed V and J ends, which lost 4 bases and 4 bases, there was a span of 15 bases. Germline CDR1 and CDR2: SGHTA and FQGTGA. In nucleotides, the CDR3 is TGTGCCAGCAGCTCAAACTCGGGGGGCGCAGATACGCAGTATTTT. It specifies CASSSNSGGADTQYF. The full variable domain, rest sourced from reference TRBV7-3 and TRBJ2-3, is GAGVSQTPSNKVTEKGKYVELRCDPISGHTALYWYRQSLGQGPEFLIYFQGTGAADDSGLPNDRFFAVRPEGSVSTLKIQRTERGDSAVYLCASSSNSGGADTQYFGPGTRLTVL.

A few counts support this clonotype. The CDR3 spells CASSDRTGTTPETQYF. The CDR3 nucleotides are TGTGCCAGCAGCGACAGAACAGGGACCACACCGGAGACCCAGTACTTC. J is TRBJ2-5 and V is TRBV9; maybe TRBD1 (6 bases). Germline CDR1 and CDR2: SGDLS and YYNGEE. Trimming left V 3 bases short and J 5 bases short, with 20 bases between. There are 16 residues in the CDR3.

The table lists this clonotype with a few counts. The chain combines TRBV24-1 with TRBJ2-6, with no clear D. Germline V gene data show CDR1 as KGHDR and CDR2 as SFDVKD. The CDR3 covers 15 residues. The ends were cut back, 3 bases at V and 3 bases at J, with 8 bases in the middle. CDR3 sequence: CATSDGRNGANVLTF. The CDR3 DNA sequence: TGTGCCACCAGTGATGGCAGGAATGGGGCCAACGTCCTGACTTTC.

The sample holds a few counts of this clonotype. The V gene is TRBV7-9, the J gene TRBJ2-2; 9 bases fit TRBD2. Trimming removed 4 bases from V and 5 bases from J; junction bases left unmatched: 11. The length of the CDR3 is 17 residues. Per the germline V gene, CDR1 is SEHNR and CDR2 is FQNEAQ (reference sequence). CDR3 residues: CASSSLRGGQVTGELFF. DNA of the CDR3: TGTGCCAGCAGCTCCTTGCGGGGGGGCCAGGTGACCGGGGAGCTGTTTTTT.

V gene TRBV18 combines with J gene TRBJ1-1; TRBD1 might be the D (6 bases). With 3 bases removed from V and 4 bases from J, the gap between germline ends came to 12 bases. Germline V gene sequence: CDR1 KGHSH, CDR2 LQKENI. The CDR3 consists of 14 residues. The CDR3 region is CASSPRQDGTEAFF. The CDR3 DNA reads TGTGCCAGCTCACCGAGACAGGACGGCACTGAAGCTTTCTTT. Using reference TRBV18 and TRBJ1-1 for the parts outside the CDR3, the full variable domain is NAGVMQNPRHLVRRRGQEARLRCSPMKGHSHVYWYRQLPEEGLKFMVYLQKENIIDESGMPKERFSAEFPKEGPSILRIQQVVRGDSAAYFCASSPRQDGTEAFFGQGTRLTVV.

V usage is TRBV25-1 and J usage is TRBJ2-3; D is possibly TRBD2 (6 bases). Germline CDR1 reads MGHDK; CDR2 reads SYGVNS. V was trimmed by 7 bases and J by 6 bases, leaving 14 bases between them. CDR3 length equals 13 residues. DNA for the CDR3: TGTGCCAGCACAAGTGCTGGAGGGGATACGCAGTATTTT. Translation: CASTSAGGDTQYF.

The CDR3 DNA reads TGTGCCAGCATTCGGGGACAGGGGGCAAGGGAGACCCAGTACTTC. It encodes CASIRGQGARETQYF. The chain couples TRBV6-6 to TRBJ2-5; 12 bases align to TRBD1. With 7 bases clipped from V and 5 bases from J, the junction kept 8 bases outside the gene matches. The germline CDR1 and CDR2 sequences are MNHNY and SVGAGI (reference sequence). The CDR3 runs 15 residues.

V is TRBV20-1 and J is TRBJ1-5; a possible D gene is TRBD1 (6 bases). Germline CDR1 is DFQATT and CDR2 is SNEGSKA (reference sequence). V was cut by 6 bases and J by 0 bases, with 15 bases left in between. The CDR3 has 15 residues. DNA of the CDR3: TGCAGTGCCACTCGGGGACATGTTAGCAATCAGCCCCAGCATTTT. Translation: CSATRGHVSNQPQHF.

This clonotype was counted many times. V is TRBV24-1 and J is TRBJ1-2, with unresolved D. This CDR3 spans 13 amino acids. Germline V CDR1 and CDR2: KGHDR, SFDVKD. V was trimmed by 3 bases and J by 2 bases, leaving 6 bases between them. CDR3 region: CATSDRRNYGYTF. The CDR3 DNA reads as TGTGCCACCAGTGATCGCAGGAACTATGGCTACACCTTC.

This clonotype was detected many times. CDR3: CATSRPDRRNTIYF. CDR3 DNA sequence: TGTGCCACCAGCAGACCGGACAGGCGAAACACCATATATTTT. The chain links TRBV15 to TRBJ1-3, with TRBD1 matching 7 bases. Germline assignment: CDR1 LNHNV and CDR2 YYDKDF (reference sequence). Germline trimming cut 2 bases from V and 5 bases from J; bases unmatched to any gene: 3. CDR3 size: 14 residues. Filled out from reference TRBV15 and TRBJ1-3, the complete variable domain reads DAMVIQNPRYQVTQFGKPVTLSCSQTLNHNVMYWYQQKSSQAPKLLFHYYDKDFNNEADTPDNFQSRRPNTSFCFLDIRSPGLGDTAMYLCATSRPDRRNTIYFGEGSWLTVV.

The V call is TRBV18, the J call TRBJ1-4, with 9 bases that match TRBD1. Trimming took 8 bases from V and 5 from J; bases not matched to a gene: 3. The CDR3 runs 13 residues. The V gene's germline CDR1 is KGHSH and CDR2 LQKENI. The CDR3 reads CASGQGQNEKLFF. DNA of the CDR3: TGTGCCAGCGGACAGGGGCAGAATGAAAAACTGTTTTTT.

The genes are TRBV5-8 and TRBJ1-1, with D unresolved. V was clipped by 4 bases and J by 5 bases, with 12 bases between them. The CDR3 spans 13 residues. CDR1 is SGHTS, CDR2 YDEGEE, per germline. CDR3 sequence reads: CASSLLRETEAFF. CDR3 sequence (DNA): TGTGCCAGCAGCCTACTTAGGGAGACTGAAGCTTTCTTT.

The chain links TRBV7-2 to TRBJ1-2; TRBD1 might be the D (5 bases). Trimming removed 5 bases from V and 4 bases from J, with 8 bases in between. The CDR3 sequence is 12 residues long. Germline CDR1 reads SGHTA; CDR2 reads FQGNSA. The CDR3, as DNA: TGTGCCAGCAGCAAAGACAGCTATGGCTACACCTTC. It codes for CASSKDSYGYTF.

This sequence joins TRBV3-1 and TRBJ2-1, with 7 nucleotides matching TRBD2. This CDR3 region has 14 residues. With 1 base clipped from V and 9 bases from J, the junction kept 6 bases outside the gene matches. In germline, CDR1 is LGHDT, CDR2 YNNKEL (reference sequence). CDR3 sequence (DNA): TGTGCCAGCAGCCAAGGGGACTATTTAGGTGAGCAGTTCTTC. Its translation is CASSQGDYLGEQFF.

The gene calls are TRBV20-1 and TRBJ2-7; the D gene could be TRBD1 or TRBD2 (6 bases each). The CDR3 totals 13 residues. The V and J ends lost 5 bases and 1 base respectively, with 12 bases between them. The germline V gene has CDR1 DFQATT and CDR2 SNEGSKA (reference sequence). As DNA, the CDR3 is TGCAGTGCTTGGGGGGCCGCTTCCTACGAGCAGTACTTC. This sequence encodes CSAWGAASYEQYF.

The chain recombines TRBV12-3 or TRBV12-4 with TRBJ1-4; possibly TRBD1 for D (5 bases). The CDR3 runs to 14 residues. The V and J ends lost 7 bases and 7 bases respectively, with 16 bases between them. The CDR3 DNA reads as TGTGCCAGCAATGGCGGGGCTCTCTTTGAAAAACTGTTTTTT. Its protein is CASNGGALFEKLFF.

V gene TRBV5-1 combines with J gene TRBJ1-2, with D possibly TRBD1 on 6 matching bases. The germline V and J ends were trimmed by 1 base and 4 bases, with 14 bases remaining between them. In germline, CDR1 is SGHRS, CDR2 YFSETQ. There are 15 residues in the CDR3. The CDR3 loop reads CASSLIQGTSYGYTF. The CDR3 coding sequence is TGCGCCAGCAGCTTGATCCAGGGGACATCCTATGGCTACACCTTC.

The gene calls are TRBV4-3 and TRBJ1-1; perhaps TRBD1 as D (5 bases). Between the trimmed V and J ends, which lost 8 bases and 4 bases, there was a span of 14 bases. Germline CDR1 LGHNA, CDR2 YSLEER. The CDR3 has 13 residues. CDR3 sequence: CASCARGGTEAFF. CDR3 DNA sequence: TGCGCCAGCTGCGCGCGGGGGGGCACTGAAGCTTTCTTT.

This chain connects TRBV27 to TRBJ2-5, with 8 bases lining up with TRBD2. CDR3 length equals 16 residues. CDR1 and CDR2 from the germline V gene are MNHEY and SMNVEV (reference sequence). Trimming cost V 6 bases and J 5 bases; bases outside gene matches: 14. This CDR3 is CASSLGSGGPYETQYF. The CDR3 bases are TGTGCCAGCAGCCTAGGGTCGGGGGGGCCGTACGAGACCCAGTACTTC.

CDR3 sequence: CSDKGPSGVETQYF. The CDR3 DNA is TGCAGTGACAAAGGTCCTAGCGGGGTGGAGACCCAGTACTTC. This rearrangement joins TRBV20-1 to TRBJ2-5; TRBD2 agrees at 9 bases. CDR1 is DFQATT and CDR2 is SNEGSKA in the germline V gene (reference sequence). CDR3 length equals 14 residues. V shed 7 bases, J shed 5 bases, and the junction held 11 bases outside the gene matches.

This clonotype was detected only a few times. This chain uses TRBV7-2 with TRBJ1-3; the D is unclear. The CDR3 contains 15 residues. Germline V gene sequence: CDR1 SGHTA, CDR2 FQGNSA. V was clipped by 4 bases and J by 2 bases, with 12 bases between them. The CDR3 nucleotides are TGTGCCAGCAGCTCCCAATCTGGGACTGGAAACACCATATATTTT. Protein: CASSSQSGTGNTIYF.

This clonotype was recorded a few times. The V gene is TRBV6-2 or TRBV6-3, the J gene TRBJ2-5; no reliable D call. Trimming removed 6 bases from V and 5 bases from J, with 13 bases in between. This CDR3 region has 13 residues. The germline V gene has CDR1 MNHEY and CDR2 SVGEGT. The CDR3 protein is CASSRTDLETQYF. In DNA, the CDR3 is TGTGCCAGCAGCCGAACAGATTTGGAGACCCAGTACTTC.

CDR3 sequence (DNA): TGTGCCATCAGTGAGATACGCGGGACTAGCGATCAAGAGACCCAGTACTTC. Protein sequence: CAISEIRGTSDQETQYF. The V call is TRBV10-3, the J call TRBJ2-5; 10 nucleotides agree with TRBD2. From germline, CDR1 is ENHRY and CDR2 SYGVKD. CDR3 length: 17 residues. V trimming: 2 bases; J trimming: 2 bases; junction bases outside the gene matches: 8.

This clonotype was detected only a few times. The chain recombines TRBV5-1 with TRBJ1-1; D possibly corresponds to TRBD1 (5 bases). There are 14 residues in the CDR3. The germline V gene has CDR1 SGHRS and CDR2 YFSETQ. Trimming shortened V by 4 bases and J by 4 bases, and 14 bases separated the two germline ends. CDR3 region: CASSREGASTEAFF. The DNA for the CDR3 is TGCGCCAGCAGCAGAGAAGGGGCGAGCACTGAAGCTTTCTTT.

The chain couples TRBV4-1 to TRBJ1-1, with 9 bases lining up with TRBD1. Trimming removed 4 bases from V and 4 bases from J; junction bases left unmatched: 10. CDR3 length equals 16 residues. CDR1 and CDR2 (germline): MGHRA, YSYEKL. CDR3: CASSLRRDRVSTEAFF. CDR3 in DNA: TGCGCCAGCAGCCTACGCCGGGACAGGGTTAGCACTGAAGCTTTCTTT.

The chain joins TRBV5-1 to TRBJ2-1; D is unresolved. The V end lost 6 bases, the J end lost 5 bases, and 15 bases lay between the germline ends. The CDR3 runs 14 residues. Per germline, CDR1 SGHRS and CDR2 YFSETQ. Here the CDR3 reads CASTLGRFDNEQFF. The CDR3 DNA is TGCGCCAGCACCCTAGGCAGATTCGACAATGAGCAGTTCTTC.

The V and J genes are TRBV10-3 and TRBJ2-7; D gene unclear. The CDR3 sequence is 11 residues long. V lost 2 bases, J lost 5 bases, and 4 bases lay in between. CDR1 is ENHRY and CDR2 is SYGVKD in the germline V gene. CDR3 nucleotides: TGTGCCATCAGTGAGGAGAACGAGCAGTACGTC. Amino acid sequence: CAISEENEQYV.

The chain couples TRBV24-1 to TRBJ2-1; 7 positions agree with TRBD1. V shed 9 bases and J 0 bases; nucleotides not matched to a gene: 7. Germline CDR1 and CDR2: KGHDR and SFDVKD. The CDR3 contains 15 residues. The CDR3 DNA is TGTGCCACCTCCAAAGGGGACAGCTCCTACAATGAGCAGTTCTTC. Translation gives CATSKGDSSYNEQFF.

J is TRBJ1-2 and V is TRBV12-3 or TRBV12-4; 7 bases line up with TRBD1. There are 15 residues in the CDR3. The junction had 11 bases not matched to a gene; V was cut back by 5 bases and J by 5 bases. The CDR3 here is CASSLTRTGAYGYTF. CDR3 DNA: TGTGCCAGCAGTCTAACCCGGACAGGCGCGTATGGCTACACCTTC.